This note documents a single T cell receptor beta chain sequence. The table came from immunoSEQ multiplex PCR; TCRdb's copy has only in-frame clones and leaves some out. The sample carries some 93,000 clones, over 80% recorded once. The data originate from a study of T cell changes during pregnancy in multiple sclerosis. In germline, CDR1 is SGHAT, CDR2 FQNNGV. Trimming stripped 5 bases from V and 1 base from J, with 11 bases between. The CDR3 is 14 residues long. J is TRBJ1-1 and V is TRBV11-2; no reliable D call. The clonotype comes from a female donor with multiple sclerosis, enrolled in a pregnancy study. The material was peripheral blood, obtained after pregnancy. The CDR3 DNA follows: TGTGCCAGCAGCACATTCGGGGAGAACACTGAAGCTTTCTTT. Translating it yields CASSTFGENTEAFF.